This passage covers 16 T cell receptor beta chains from one sample sequenced in a study of beta chain features in type 1 diabetes. Reverse transcribing all isolated RNA meant expressed TCRB transcripts were sequenced. Clones were sequenced by immunoSEQ multiplex PCR, and TCRdb holds only the in-frame ones, with some missing. The repertoire holds 110,000 to 150,000 clones, with about 8.7% as singletons. Sequencing was done on a sample of central memory CD4+ T cells from blood. These receptors came from a young man in good health.

The chain employs TRBV18 and TRBJ2-1; 8 bases map to TRBD1. Trimming took 2 bases from V and 2 from J; bases not matched to a gene: 2. The CDR3 is made up of 15 amino acids. The germline gives CDR1 KGHSH, CDR2 LQKENI. CDR3 coding DNA: TGTGCCAGCTCACCAATGGACAGGGCCTACAATGAGCAGTTCTTC. Its protein product is CASSPMDRAYNEQFF.

The chain recombines TRBV11-2 with TRBJ1-2; D perhaps matches TRBD1 (6 bases). The CDR3 sequence is 13 residues long. CDR1 is SGHAT and CDR2 is FQNNGV in the germline V gene. Deletions cut 4 bases from V and 8 bases from J, with 14 bases between. CDR3: CASSSSTGEGYTF. DNA of the CDR3: TGTGCCAGCAGCTCATCGACAGGCGAGGGCTACACCTTC.

V usage is TRBV7-6 and J usage is TRBJ2-7, with TRBD1 identical over 8 bases. This CDR3 spans 14 amino acids. V dropped 5 bases and J dropped 3; count of bases not matched to a gene: 6. Germline loops: CDR1 SGHVS, CDR2 FNYEAQ. CDR3 loop: CASSGRGQGYEQYF. In nucleotides, the CDR3 is TGTGCCAGCAGCGGGCGTGGACAGGGCTACGAGCAGTACTTC.

This clone was picked up many times. J is TRBJ2-1 and V is TRBV15; 7 bases are shared with TRBD1. The CDR3 covers 15 residues. Germline V gene sequence: CDR1 LNHNV, CDR2 YYDKDF (reference sequence). V shed 0 bases and J 8 bases; nucleotides not matched to a gene: 7. The CDR3 protein is CATSRDTRGLDEQFF. The CDR3 DNA follows: TGTGCCACCAGCAGAGATACCAGGGGGTTGGATGAGCAGTTCTTC. Based on the CDR3 plus reference TRBV15 and TRBJ2-1, the full variable domain is DAMVIQNPRYQVTQFGKPVTLSCSQTLNHNVMYWYQQKSSQAPKLLFHYYDKDFNNEADTPDNFQSRRPNTSFCFLDIRSPGLGDTAMYLCATSRDTRGLDEQFFGPGTRLTVL.

This clone was observed a few times. Here the CDR3 DNA reads TGTGCCAGCAGGGCACAGGGAAGCAATCAGCCCCAGCATTTT. It translates to CASRAQGSNQPQHF. J is TRBJ1-5 and V is TRBV7-9; weak D call: TRBD1 (6 bases). Trimming removed 6 bases at V and 1 base at J, with 10 bases between. CDR1 and CDR2 from the germline V gene are SEHNR and FQNEAQ (reference sequence). This CDR3 spans 14 amino acids.

This clone occurred a few times. This CDR3 reads CASRGGLAVGELFF. The DNA of the CDR3 is TGCGCCAGCAGAGGGGGACTAGCGGTCGGGGAGCTGTTTTTT. This sequence joins TRBV5-1 and TRBJ2-2; TRBD2 matches at 11 bases. This CDR3 is 14 amino acids long. J was trimmed by 7 bases and V by 5 bases; bases with no gene match: 4. Looked up from germline, CDR1 is SGHRS and CDR2 is YFSETQ. Complete variable domain (other parts from reference TRBV5-1 and TRBJ2-2): KAGVTQTPRYLIKTRGQQVTLSCSPISGHRSVSWYQQTPGQGLQFLFEYFSETQRNKGNFPGRFSGRQFSNSRSEMNVSTLELGDSALYLCASRGGLAVGELFFGEGSRLTVL.

The chain combines TRBV7-2 with TRBJ1-5; D is possibly TRBD1 (5 bases). Germline lookup yields CDR1 SGHTA and CDR2 FQGNSA. This CDR3 region has 15 residues. Between the trimmed V and J ends, which lost 5 bases and 7 bases, there was a span of 18 bases. DNA for the CDR3: TGTGCCAGCAGCCCCTCTGGGGGGGGTCGACAGCCCCAGCATTTT. Residues: CASSPSGGGRQPQHF.

The chain carries TRBV6-1 and TRBJ1-2; D is perhaps TRBD1 (5 bases). V gave up 8 bases and J gave up 7 bases, with 8 bases separating them. The CDR3 is 10 amino acids. CDR1 and CDR2 from the germline V gene are MNHNS and SASEGT. The DNA of the CDR3 is TGTGCCAGCGACAGACCTGGCTACACCTTC. Protein product: CASDRPGYTF.

CDR3 DNA sequence: TGTGCCAGTAGTCACAGGGACCCTGGGGCCAACGTCCTGACTTTC. This sequence encodes CASSHRDPGANVLTF. V is TRBV19 and J is TRBJ2-6; possible D gene TRBD1, 6 bases. From germline, CDR1 is LNHDA and CDR2 SQIVND (reference sequence). The CDR3 runs to 15 residues. Trimming stripped 5 bases from V and 2 bases from J, with 10 bases between.

A remark on this clone: A junction end diverges from the germline sequence, so it may reflect a read error. V and J are TRBV7-3 and TRBJ2-7; 8 bases are shared with TRBD2. Germline lookup yields CDR1 SGHTA and CDR2 FQGTGA. This CDR3 contains 15 residues. DNA for the CDR3: TGTGCCAGCAGCCTAACGGGGGGGAGCTCCTACGAGCAGTACTTC. It encodes CASSLTGGSSYEQYF.

The CDR3 bases are TGTGCCAGCAGCTTGTTTCATAGCAATCAGCCCCAGCATTTT. The encoded protein is CASSLFHSNQPQHF. The chain recombines TRBV7-2 with TRBJ1-5; D call uncertain. The CDR3 spans 14 residues. V dropped 3 bases and J dropped 0 bases, with 6 bases sitting between them. Germline-derived CDR1 and CDR2 are SGHTA and FQGNSA.

The V and J genes are TRBV4-3 and TRBJ1-4, with 9 bases matching TRBD1. V dropped 1 base and J dropped 7; count of bases not matched to a gene: 7. Germline CDR1 LGHNA, CDR2 YSLEER. This CDR3 is 16 amino acids long. Here the CDR3 DNA reads TGCGCCAGCAGCCAAGTCACAGGGGGCAGGAGTGAAAAACTGTTTTTT. Residues: CASSQVTGGRSEKLFF.

This chain uses TRBV7-8 with TRBJ1-6, with a possible D match to TRBD1 (5 bases). V was cut by 3 bases and J by 6 bases, with 15 bases left in between. This CDR3 is 16 amino acids long. Germline CDR1 is SGHVS and CDR2 is FQNEAQ. This CDR3 is CASSLISLTANSPLHF. The CDR3 DNA is TGTGCCAGCAGCTTGATTTCGCTGACAGCTAATTCACCCCTCCACTTT.

The chain is built from TRBV19 and TRBJ1-2; 8 positions match TRBD1. Trimming removed 2 bases from V and 3 bases from J; junction bases left unmatched: 5. CDR1 LNHDA and CDR2 SQIVND come from the germline V gene (reference sequence). CDR3 length equals 15 residues. As DNA, the CDR3 is TGTGCCAGTAGTATAAGTCCGGGACAGGACTATGGCTACACCTTC. This translates into CASSISPGQDYGYTF.

The rearrangement uses TRBV5-4 and TRBJ2-2, with 8 bases identical to TRBD2. CDR1 SGHNT and CDR2 YYREEE come from the germline V gene (reference sequence). V trimming: 4 bases; J trimming: 1 base; junction bases outside the gene matches: 0. The CDR3 covers 14 residues. This CDR3 reads CASSAGGNTGELFF. Here the CDR3 DNA reads TGTGCCAGCAGCGCGGGGGGGAACACCGGGGAGCTGTTTTTT.

This clone has a handful of counts. The chain combines TRBV7-2 with TRBJ1-5, with TRBD1 identical over 8 bases. Germline V lookup: CDR1 SGHTA, CDR2 FQGNSA. The V gene end was trimmed by 1 base and the J gene end by 6 bases; junction bases not matched to a gene: 5. The CDR3 is 15 amino acids. The CDR3 sequence is CASSLGTGLGQPQHF. Written as DNA, the CDR3 is TGTGCCAGCAGCTTAGGGACAGGGTTAGGTCAGCCCCAGCATTTT.